This T cell receptor (beta chain) was obtained from a study of blood T cell repertoires in COVID-19. Study details: The United States, Italy and Spain provided the acute and convalescent COVID-19 samples.

The germline V and J ends were trimmed by 6 bases and 2 bases, with 7 bases remaining between them. Germline CDR1 is MNHNY and CDR2 is SVGAGI (reference sequence). The CDR3 loop spans 12 amino acids. In the authors' workflow: Quantification of nucleated cells was approximated via reference gene primer amplification. The data were produced by immunoSEQ multiplex PCR, yet TCRdb's version contains in-frame clones alone and is incomplete. That table supplies the V and J calls and clone size; D and trimming were determined from the DNA. The data contain about 240,000 clones, about 79% of them singletons. The chain joins TRBV6-6 to TRBJ1-2; D gene unclear. Material for sequencing was peripheral blood. The clonotype originates from an elderly woman with acute or convalescent COVID-19. Written as DNA, the CDR3 is TGTGCCAGCAGGGGCTCCAACTATGGCTACACCTTC. Its protein product is CASRGSNYGYTF.